This T cell receptor (beta chain) was recorded in a study of blood T cells in healthy people across ages. Study conclusions and caveats: Estimates drawn from one million T cells were deemed to understate diversity. With naive T cell percentage, TCR beta diversity showed a strong correlation. CMV status of donors was unknown, possibly confounding expanded clonotype changes.

The CDR3 consists of 12 residues. Germline V gene data show CDR1 as KGHSH and CDR2 as LQKENI. V gave up 5 bases and J gave up 4 bases, with 9 bases separating them. A second PCR, run for roughly 6 to 11 cycles, used a sample-barcoded 5' primer plus a J-beta primer mix. From the 5' RACE reads, TCRdb called clonotypes with MiXCR, one entry per CDR3 protein. The sample yields 910,000 or so distinct CDR3 sequences, approximately 50% seen once. Turning to this clonotype: Antigen: not known.

This chain connects TRBV18 to TRBJ2-7; unclear D gene. The material sequenced was blood. The clonotype was recovered from an older woman in good health. The CDR3 here is CASSGIGYEQYF. DNA for the CDR3: TGTGCCAGCTCAGGGATTGGGTACGAGCAGTACTTC.